This T cell receptor (beta chain) was documented in a study of post-analysis software for immune sequencing data. Overall study results and limits: About five TRBV segments (TRBV5-6, TRBV5-1 and TRBV20-1 among them) occurred more frequently in patients than in controls.

The length of the CDR3 is 16 residues. Germline V gene lookup returns CDR1 DFQATT and CDR2 SNEGSKA (reference sequence). J lost 7 bases, V lost 3 bases, and 12 bases had no gene match. Comments on this clonotype: The target antigen is unknown.

Presence of unique molecular identifiers characterized the TCR beta cDNA libraries. TCRdb itself ran the PCR reads through MiXCR, one entry per CDR3 protein. The sample has roughly 650,000 distinct CDR3 sequences; about 60% are singletons. This chain links TRBV20-1 with TRBJ1-4, with 9 bases lining up with TRBD1. The sequence was collected from a girl aged 2-10 years with multiple sclerosis. Sequenced sample: blood. The CDR3 loop reads CSASPFGTGRTEKLFF. As DNA, the CDR3 is TGCAGTGCTAGTCCCTTCGGGACAGGGCGTACTGAAAAACTGTTTTTT.